The 6 T cell receptor beta chains listed next were all sequenced from one sample in a study of blood T cells in healthy people across ages. Primed by a sample-barcoded 5' primer and a J-beta primer mix, a second PCR proceeded for about 6 to 11 cycles. TCRdb processed the 5' RACE reads anew with MiXCR; each CDR3 protein has one entry. The sample lists about 1.6 million distinct CDR3 sequences; about 31% were seen once. The material sequenced was blood. The receptors come from a young woman in good health.

A word on this clonotype: At one boundary the junction diverges from the germline segment, which might be a read error. The chain carries TRBV5-1 and TRBJ1-1; D is unclear. There are 14 residues in the CDR3. Germline CDR1 is SGHRS and CDR2 is YFSETQ. The CDR3 loop reads CTSSLRGMNTEAFF. The DNA of the CDR3 is TGCACCAGCAGCTTACGAGGGATGAACACTGAAGCTTTCTTT.

The chain carries TRBV4-2 and TRBJ2-2, with D perhaps TRBD2 (6 bases). The CDR3 has 17 residues. Germline values: CDR1 LGHNA, CDR2 YNFKEQ. V shed 5 bases and J shed 5 bases, with 21 bases lying between them. The CDR3, as DNA: TGTGCCAGCAGCGCAGGTACCGTAGCGGTTCGGACCGGGGAGCTGTTTTTT. This codes for CASSAGTVAVRTGELFF.

The CDR3 loop is CASSSGAVYNSPLHF. The CDR3 region has the DNA TGTGCCAGCAGTTCGGGGGCCGTCTATAATTCACCCCTCCACTTT. The V and J genes are TRBV27 and TRBJ1-6; D possibly corresponds to TRBD1 (6 bases). Trimming cost V 4 bases and J 3 bases, with 10 bases left between them. From germline, CDR1 is MNHEY and CDR2 SMNVEV (reference sequence). This CDR3 has 15 residues.

J is TRBJ1-5 and V is TRBV9; D is possibly TRBD1 (5 bases). The V gene's germline CDR1 is SGDLS and CDR2 YYNGEE. Between the trimmed V and J ends, which lost 7 bases and 1 base, there was a span of 15 bases. The CDR3 has 15 residues. For the CDR3, the DNA is TGTGCCAGCGGCGAGAGTGGGGCAAGCAATCAGCCCCAGCATTTT. Protein sequence: CASGESGASNQPQHF.

This clonotype was seen a few times. J is TRBJ2-5 and V is TRBV2; TRBD1 matches 7 bases. After removal of 7 bases from V and 0 bases from J, the junction contained 8 bases not matched to a gene. The CDR3 has 15 residues. The germline CDR1 and CDR2 sequences are SNHLY and FYNNEI. Here the CDR3 DNA reads TGTGCCAGCAACCCTGACAGGGAATACCAAGAGACCCAGTACTTC. It codes for CASNPDREYQETQYF.

V usage is TRBV15 and J usage is TRBJ1-5; D is unresolved. Germline values: CDR1 LNHNV, CDR2 YYDKDF (reference sequence). Trimming pared 3 bases from V and 7 bases from J, leaving 13 bases between. This CDR3 is 14 amino acids long. The CDR3 here is CATSRGGWNQPQHF. As DNA, the CDR3 is TGTGCCACCAGCAGGGGTGGGTGGAACCAGCCCCAGCATTTT.